This T cell receptor (beta chain) emerged from a study of metastatic and nonmetastatic thyroid tumors. Study information: Comparison of repertoires was carried out across blood and tumor or nodule tissue from malignant and benign thyroid patients. Study-wide results and caveats: TCR beta diversity was reportedly significantly higher in malignant thyroid tumors than benign nodules, in blood and tumor.

TCRdb reanalyzed the PCR reads with MiXCR. The sample has more than 40,000 clones; less than 5% are singletons. This clone has only a few counts. Its specificity is unknown. None of the patients had undergone any treatment ahead of thyroid surgery. This CDR3 contains 15 residues. The trim removed 6 bases at V and 0 bases at J, leaving 3 bases unmatched. J is TRBJ1-5 and V is TRBV12-3 or TRBV12-4; 9 nucleotides agree with TRBD1. What was sequenced was blood. This receptor was taken from a female donor with papillary thyroid cancer or a benign thyroid nodule (not recorded which). Some clones in this sample may be carry-over from other donors' samples. CDR3 coding DNA: TGTGCCAGCAGAACGACAGGGGGTAGCAATCAGCCCCAGCATTTT. It translates to CASRTTGGSNQPQHF.